This entry describes one T cell receptor beta chain. The specificity of this receptor is unknown. No base quality values were provided; no much bigger clone lies one nucleotide off. The immunoSEQ Assay, a bias-controlled multiplex PCR, was used to amplify TCRbeta CDR3 regions from genomic DNA. Per the original workflow: The number of nucleated cells in each sample was estimated from the amplification of reference gene primers within the assay. To quantify the absolute abundance of each unique TCRbeta CDR3 rearrangement, sequence reads were collapsed and filtered. For each sample, productive Simpson clonality was calculated as the square root of Simpson's diversity index over productive rearrangements. TCRdb mirrors the immuneACCESS table, restricted to in-frame sequences. Some clones are absent from its copies; in checked studies, under half trace to an unresolved V gene, and the reason for the others is unknown. The V and J calls and clone size were taken over from that table, and D and trimming were inferred from the DNA. This sample lists about 160,000 clones; 85% were detected once. 3% to 4% of the sample lies in the top ten.

This specimen belongs to a study of blood T cell repertoires in COVID-19 (dated by TCRdb to the early 2020s). About the full investigation: Collaborator samples came from the United States, Italy and Spain and covered acute and convalescent phases of COVID-19. The prospective study material was composed of cDNA or gDNA derived from T cells, B-cell-depleted T cells, or PBMCs. Subjects who had been exposed to COVID-19, were actively infected with it, or had recovered from it provided the deeply sampled blood TCRbeta repertoires that made up the dataset. The repertoires were released in a freely available public database meant as a resource for research on the immune response to SARS-CoV-2. The samples were drawn from the first 160 participants of the ongoing ImmuneRACE study and from 1,254 subjects provided by 6 global collaborators. The sample metadata nearly always contained a de-identified subject ID, COVID-19 status, age in years and sex. Where available, HLA class I and class II types were obtained from metadata supplied by the sample provider rather than from assay-based typing. Overall study outcomes, separate from this receptor: The quantity of clinical and demographic metadata differed by source and by participant and was supplied without curation.

Each collaborating institution followed its own protocols to collect whole blood in K2EDTA tubes. For TCRbeta analysis, collaborators shipped samples in one of three forms: frozen whole blood, isolated PBMCs, or DNA extracted from either of those sample types. The TCR originated in a human donor with acute or convalescent COVID-19. The donor label of this sample is uncertain. Sequencing used peripheral blood.

The DNA sequence is as follows: TGTGCCAGCAGTCCCCGACAGGGAGTAACTGAAGCTTTCTTT. It specifies CASSPRQGVTEAFF. The chain is encoded by TRBV28 joined to TRBJ1-1, with 7 bases in between that match TRBD1. At the junction V is shortened by 5 bases and J by 5 bases; bases outside the gene matches: 8. Its CDR3 holds 14 amino acids, cysteine through phenylalanine. The only DNA kept is the CDR3, 42 bases in frame from the first base. CDR1 and CDR2 (MDHEN, SYDVKM) derive from the germline V gene.